Listed here is a single T cell receptor (beta chain). These data originate in a study of blood T cell repertoires in COVID-19. Study overall: The United States, Italy and Spain were the sources of the acute and convalescent COVID-19 samples. T cells, B-cell-depleted T cells, or PBMCs provided the cDNA or gDNA that served as material.

TCRdb's table, derived via immunoSEQ multiplex PCR, lists solely in-frame clones and lacks some. The sample has around 28,000 clones; 85% are singletons. The source material was peripheral blood. The receptor was isolated from a human donor in a cohort sampled during active COVID-19.

The CDR3 sequence is CASSLARSGWETQYF. The DNA for the CDR3 is TGTGCCAGCAGCTTAGCTCGGTCAGGGTGGGAGACCCAGTACTTC. This rearrangement joins TRBV7-9 to TRBJ2-5, with D possibly being TRBD1 (5 bases). The V and J ends lost 0 bases and 5 bases respectively, with 13 bases between them. Germline V CDR1 and CDR2: SEHNR, FQNEAQ (reference sequence). The CDR3 totals 15 residues.